This entry is about one T cell receptor beta chain. Its antigen is still unknown. Using immunoSEQ multiplex PCR, the repertoire was profiled, and TCRdb retains in-frame clones only, with some absent. The table lists around 170,000 clones, roughly 93% of them singletons. This record belongs to a study of T cell responses to AZD1222 COVID-19 vaccine. Findings of the study overall: Most donors were white British, females outnumbered males, and clonal diversity was possibly underestimated. All repertoire sampling was performed exclusively after the peak T cell response. Researchers report vaccine-associated CD4 TCRs spanning spike, with dominance at 160-218 and 743-854.

Sequenced material: peripheral blood, taken on day 0 of AZD1222 vaccination. The clonotype comes from an adult in good health.

CDR3 residues: CASSPGLGETQYF. The CDR3 DNA reads TGTGCCAGCAGCCCCGGGCTGGGAGAGACCCAGTACTTC. V gene TRBV7-6 combines with J gene TRBJ2-5, with D uncertain. Looked up from germline, CDR1 is SGHVS and CDR2 is FNYEAQ. The ends were cut back, 5 bases at V and 4 bases at J, with 11 bases in the middle. The CDR3 has 13 residues.